This TCR beta chain was captured in a study of T cell clones after liver transplantation. Regarding this clone: As yet, its antigen is unknown.

Profiling relied on immunoSEQ multiplex PCR, and the TCRdb table lists in-frame clones only, not all of them. The sample records tens of thousands of clones, roughly 90% being singletons. Overall study results and limits: Post-transplant, graft-donor-reactive CD4 TCRbeta sequences in blood dropped significantly in most of the 8 subjects.

The CDR3 consists of 13 residues. Germline V gives CDR1 SGHAT, CDR2 FQDESV (reference sequence). The V segment lost 5 bases and the J segment 5 bases; nucleotides outside the gene matches: 4. This receptor was taken from a human donor who received a liver transplant. The sample in question was CD4+ T cells from blood, obtained before liver transplant. The chain combines TRBV11-1 with TRBJ1-1; 8 nucleotides line up with TRBD1. The CDR3 DNA is TGTGCCAGCAGCACCAGGGGGCGGACTGAAGCTTTCTTT. Its translation: CASSTRGRTEAFF.